This TCR beta chain derives from a study of response to subunit inactivated influenza vaccine. Findings of the study overall: Authors suggested that a seasonal influenza vaccination recruits few new T cells each time.

One entry per CDR3 protein, called by TCRdb with MiXCR from the RT-PCR reads. The sample comprises roughly 630,000 distinct CDR3 sequences, roughly 15% of which are singletons, and roughly 7.6% rests with the top ten. On this clonotype itself: Antigen unknown.

This CDR3 has 16 residues. CDR1 and CDR2 from the germline V gene are LGHNA and YSLEER. V shed 4 bases and J 4 bases; nucleotides not matched to a gene: 6. The material sequenced was PBMCs from blood, taken approximately 15 days before vaccination. This clonotype was obtained from a man in his fifties who received an inactivated influenza vaccine. V usage is TRBV4-3 and J usage is TRBJ2-3; 12 nucleotides align to TRBD2. In nucleotides, the CDR3 is TGCGCCAGCAGCCCTGAGCTAGCGGGGGGGCCAGATACGCAGTATTTT. It is translated as CASSPELAGGPDTQYF.